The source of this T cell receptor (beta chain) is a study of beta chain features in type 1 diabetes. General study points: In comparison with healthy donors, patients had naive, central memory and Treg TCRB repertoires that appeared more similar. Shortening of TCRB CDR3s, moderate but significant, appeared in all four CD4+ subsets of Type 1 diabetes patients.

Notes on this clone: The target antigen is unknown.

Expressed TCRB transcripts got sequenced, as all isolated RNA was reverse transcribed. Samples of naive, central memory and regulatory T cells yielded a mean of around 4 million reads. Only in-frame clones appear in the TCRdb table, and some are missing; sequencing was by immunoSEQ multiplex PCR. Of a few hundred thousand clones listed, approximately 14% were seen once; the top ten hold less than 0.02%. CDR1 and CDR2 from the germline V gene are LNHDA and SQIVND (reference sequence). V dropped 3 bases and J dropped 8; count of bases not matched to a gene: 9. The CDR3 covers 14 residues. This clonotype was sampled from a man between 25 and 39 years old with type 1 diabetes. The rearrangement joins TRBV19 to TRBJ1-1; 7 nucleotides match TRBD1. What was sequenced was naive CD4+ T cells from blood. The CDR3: CASSMGDRYVEAFF. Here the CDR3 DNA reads TGTGCCAGTAGTATGGGGGACAGATACGTCGAAGCTTTCTTT.